This is a list of T cell receptor beta chains from one sample in a study of glioma-infiltrating T cells. TCRdb analysed the multiplex PCR reads with MiXCR anew, one entry per CDR3 protein. The data show under 200,000 distinct CDR3 sequences, with approximately 40% seen just once and over 4% held by the top ten. The source material was glioma tissue, nonneoplastic brain tissue, or PBMCs (not recorded which). All receptors derive from a human donor with low-grade glioma or glioblastoma, undergoing nonglioma brain surgery, or in good health (not recorded which). CDR3s leave out the opening cysteine and the closing phenylalanine or tryptophan.

v_gene: TRBV20-1; j_gene: TRBJ1-1; CDR3aa: SPFDRYSDAF
v_gene: TRBV5-1; j_gene: TRBJ1-3; CDR3aa: ASSVTGGEGNTIH
v_gene: TRBV5-1; j_gene: TRBJ2-7; CDR3aa: ASSLTGPSSYEQY
v_gene: TRBV28; j_gene: TRBJ1-3; CDR3aa: ASSSQGARGNTIY
v_gene: TRBV9; j_gene: TRBJ2-1; CDR3aa: ASSGGGDRVKGEQF
v_gene: TRBV11-2; j_gene: TRBJ2-5; CDR3aa: ASSLDRRLAAETQY
v_gene: TRBV28; j_gene: TRBJ2-4; CDR3aa: ASSGAPGQGVNIQY
v_gene: TRBV19; j_gene: TRBJ2-4; CDR3aa: ASKSDSGKNIQY
v_gene: TRBV29-1; j_gene: TRBJ1-1; CDR3aa: SVAKNTEAF
v_gene: TRBV6-1; j_gene: TRBJ1-5; CDR3aa: ASSNEGGAGSNQPQH
v_gene: TRBV27; j_gene: TRBJ2-1; CDR3aa: ASSSSGTYNEKF
v_gene: TRBV10-3; j_gene: TRBJ1-5; CDR3aa: AISGGQGRGQPQH
v_gene: TRBV27; j_gene: TRBJ2-7; CDR3aa: ATSDPNRGEEQY
v_gene: TRBV4-2; j_gene: TRBJ1-5; CDR3aa: ASSSGQENQPQH
v_gene: TRBV15; j_gene: TRBJ2-5; CDR3aa: ATSGGTSSEQETQY
v_gene: TRBV6-6; j_gene: TRBJ2-3; CDR3aa: ASSYEHGTDTQY
v_gene: TRBV19; j_gene: TRBJ2-5; CDR3aa: ASSTGTRQETQY
v_gene: TRBV4-1; j_gene: TRBJ2-2; CDR3aa: ASSQVFRRPRELF
v_gene: TRBV28; j_gene: TRBJ1-2; CDR3aa: ASTLAGFGYGYT
v_gene: TRBV7-8; j_gene: TRBJ2-3; CDR3aa: ASSLSGARTDTQY